This T cell receptor (beta chain) comes out of a study of blood T cells in healthy people across ages (dated by TCRdb to 2015 to 2017). A note on the overall study: In model experiments, template switching captured about one uniquely barcoded TCR beta cDNA molecule for every two T cells. Donors of different ages were randomly distributed across sequencing lanes to avoid experimental bias. Age-related changes in TCR beta repertoire diversity were measured in the study by deep sequencing normalized with unique cDNA molecular identifiers. Using the same blood draw, the study looked at two additional independent replicas of 1 million unique cDNA reads for two donors, one aged 18 to 29 and the other aged 80 or older. Four age groups were formed from the donors: young (average about 17 years), middle-aged (around 41), aged (over 55) and long-lived (roughly 81). General study outcomes and caveats: Observed TCR beta diversity per million T cells fell roughly linearly with age, and a significant reduction was already apparent by age around 40. Compared with the aged group, more naive CD4+ T cells, fewer expanded clones and increased TCR diversity were shown by the long-lived group, suggesting age selection. Total diversity estimates from one million sequenced T cells were considered lower bounds and underestimates. The percentage of naive T cells measured by flow cytometry correlated strongly with observed TCR beta diversity. Bulk unsorted PBMC profiling prevented conclusive comparison of naive and antigen-experienced compartments. Because donor CMV infection status was unknown, age-related changes in expanded clonotypes were potentially confounded.

V is cut by 3 bases and J by 2 bases, and the space between the germline ends is 14 bases. From cysteine to phenylalanine, the CDR3 is 16 amino acids long. The retained sequence is limited to the CDR3, 48 bases, with the frame set at the first base. For CDR1 and CDR2, the germline V gene (reference sequence) lists DFQATT and SNEGSKA. This clonotype was detected only a few times. Its antigen is unknown. No qualities accompany the bases; no much larger clone lies one base away. Systemically healthy Caucasian individuals from Russia, approximately 39 in total and aged about 6 to 95 years, were included as donors. About 10 milliliters of peripheral blood were collected from each donor into EDTA-treated Vacutainer tubes. Ficoll-Paque density-gradient centrifugation was used to isolate PBMCs, with at least 6 million per sample. Total RNA was extracted from PBMCs with Trizol reagent, with at least 5 micrograms obtained per sample. The percentages of naive CD45RAhigh/CD27high T cells were determined by flow cytometry on a PBMC aliquot from every donor.

Preparation of the library involved 5' RACE. Sequenced on an Illumina HiSeq 2500. A second PCR of roughly 6 to 11 cycles was run with a J-beta primer mix and a sample-barcoded 5' primer. Each TCR beta cDNA molecule received a unique molecular identifier from a template-switch 5' adaptor carrying 12 random nucleotides. Each sample yielded at least 2.5 million CDR3-containing paired-end reads. First-strand cDNA was synthesized from all RNA with the Mint cDNA synthesis kit, primed by a TRBC-specific oligonucleotide. After uracil-DNA glycosylase treatment, a first 18-cycle PCR used universal primers M1SS and BC2_uni_R on all cDNA. In the source study's methods: For normalization, 1 million high-quality reads were randomly selected from each sample, with every read carrying a distinct molecular identifier. Reads sharing molecular identifiers were discarded rather than binned into consensus sequences. MiTCR, with a Q25 quality threshold and the strictest error-elimination algorithm, was used for CDR3 identification, clonotype clustering and error correction. A nonparametric unseen species model with Euler transformation was used to estimate a lower bound on total TCR beta diversity. In-frame beta chains were kept once TCRdb had trimmed the public reads at Q25 with fastp and called clones with MiXCR. Merged by CDR3 protein, the rows form single entries marked with the most common genes and DNA. These V and J calls rely on TCRdb rather than the paper's analysis. This sample lists approximately 790,000 distinct CDR3 sequences; about 59% were detected once. The leading ten clones occupy about a quarter of the sample.

Sequenced: blood. The clonotype comes from a man younger than 45 in good health. This sequence uses TRBV20-1 and TRBJ2-6; a tentative D call is TRBD2 (5 bases match). The DNA sequence reads TGCAGTGCTAGGGACTCTGAATTTACTGGGGCCAACGTCCTGACTTTC. Its amino acids are CSARDSEFTGANVLTF.